The 7 T cell receptor beta chains listed next were all sequenced from one sample in a study of shared clonotypes between healthy human individuals. The table came from immunoSEQ multiplex PCR; TCRdb's copy has only in-frame clones and leaves some out. The sample carries over a million clones, around 78% recorded once. Sequenced input: memory CD4+ T cells from PBMCs. Indicated subset: CD45RA-negative fraction. These TCRs come from a man aged 18 to 35 in good health. Some clones in this sample may be carry-over from other donors' samples.

This clone was detected only a few times. The chain is built from TRBV9 and TRBJ2-2, with 7 bases identical to TRBD1. CDR1 SGDLS and CDR2 YYNGEE come from the germline V gene. CDR3 length equals 16 residues. V dropped 3 bases and J dropped 4; count of bases not matched to a gene: 9. The CDR3 nucleotides are TGTGCCAGCAGCGCCCGAACAGGGGATGTCACCGGGGAGCTGTTTTTT. It translates to CASSARTGDVTGELFF.

A few counts support this clone. CDR3 region: CASSFALAGVDEQFF. CDR3 DNA: TGTGCCAGCAGCTTCGCACTAGCGGGAGTGGATGAGCAGTTCTTC. The chain is built from TRBV11-1 and TRBJ2-1; TRBD2 matches at 11 bases. V gave up 3 bases and J gave up 8 bases; unmatched junction bases: 6. The CDR3 covers 15 residues. Germline-derived CDR1 and CDR2 are SGHAT and FQDESV (reference sequence).

The chain links TRBV11-2 to TRBJ2-1; 11 nucleotides match TRBD2. This CDR3 comprises 15 residues. In germline, CDR1 is SGHAT, CDR2 FQNNGV. J was trimmed by 5 bases and V by 5 bases; bases with no gene match: 5. The CDR3 reads CASSISGRANNEQFF. The CDR3 DNA follows: TGTGCCAGCAGCATTAGCGGGAGGGCGAACAATGAGCAGTTCTTC.

Worth noting for this clone: This may be a read error, as it is one base from a much larger clone. Other DNA sequences in this sample translate to the same CDR3. J is TRBJ1-1 and V is TRBV29-1; 7 nucleotides line up with TRBD1. Germline values: CDR1 SQVTM, CDR2 ANQGSEA. V gave up 8 bases and J gave up 1 base; unmatched junction bases: 7. The CDR3 is 13 amino acids. The CDR3 DNA is TGCAGCTCTCGACAGGGTCCGAACACTGAAGCTTTCTTT. Translated: CSSRQGPNTEAFF.

V gene TRBV7-2 combines with J gene TRBJ2-7; D might be TRBD2 (6 bases). Trimming took off 5 bases at V and 5 bases at J, with 19 bases between the two ends. The germline CDR1 and CDR2 sequences are SGHTA and FQGNSA. The CDR3 has 15 residues. The DNA of the CDR3 is TGTGCCAGCAGCCCCCCGGGGAAAGGGGAGGACGAGCAGTACTTC. It is translated as CASSPPGKGEDEQYF.

This clone was found a few times. This sequence joins TRBV27 and TRBJ1-4, with TRBD1 matching over 9 bases. CDR1 and CDR2 from the germline V gene are MNHEY and SMNVEV (reference sequence). After removal of 4 bases from V and 12 bases from J, the junction contained 6 bases not matched to a gene. The CDR3 loop spans 13 amino acids. The CDR3 nucleotides are TGTGCCAGCAGTTCTGAGACAGGGGGTGAACTGTTTTTT. Protein: CASSSETGGELFF.

The rearrangement joins TRBV9 to TRBJ2-2, with D tentatively TRBD1 (6 bases). V dropped 4 bases and J dropped 6 bases, with 13 bases sitting between them. Per germline, CDR1 SGDLS and CDR2 YYNGEE. CDR3 length: 14 amino acids. The chain's CDR3 is CASSSQGTAGELFF. CDR3 nucleotide sequence: TGTGCCAGCAGCTCACAGGGAACGGCCGGGGAGCTGTTTTTT.